This T cell receptor beta chain was documented in a study of T cell responses to AZD1222 COVID-19 vaccine. Whole-study findings and limits: Vaccine-associated CD4 TCRs spanned spike, dominant at 160-218 and 743-854. Just a handful of AZD1222 recipients tested seropositive at baseline. After the peak T cell response, and only then, were repertoires sampled.

Clones were sequenced by immunoSEQ multiplex PCR, and TCRdb holds only the in-frame ones, with some missing. The sample lists over 150,000 clones; roughly 93% were seen once. There are 13 residues in the CDR3. The germline V and J ends were trimmed by 8 bases and 4 bases, with 12 bases remaining between them. Germline V gene data show CDR1 as MNHNY and CDR2 as SVGAGI (reference sequence). On this clone itself: The antigen is not known.

This TCR came from an adult who received the MenACWY meningococcal vaccine as a control. The material was peripheral blood, obtained 28 days after the second dose of the MenACWY control vaccine. The V gene is TRBV6-6, the J gene TRBJ2-4; the D is unclear. CDR3: CASVAIGKNIQYF. The CDR3 region has the DNA TGTGCCAGCGTGGCGATAGGGAAAAACATTCAGTACTTC.